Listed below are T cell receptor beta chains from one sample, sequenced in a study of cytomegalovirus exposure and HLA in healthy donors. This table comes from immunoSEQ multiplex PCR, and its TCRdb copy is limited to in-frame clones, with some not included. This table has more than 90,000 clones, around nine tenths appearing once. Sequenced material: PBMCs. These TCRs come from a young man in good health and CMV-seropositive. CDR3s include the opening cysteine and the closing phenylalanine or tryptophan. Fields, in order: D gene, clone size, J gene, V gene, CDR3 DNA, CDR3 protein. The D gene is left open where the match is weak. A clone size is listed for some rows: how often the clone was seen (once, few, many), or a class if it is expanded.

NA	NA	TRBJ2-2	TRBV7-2	TGTGCCAGCAGCTTCGACTCTTCGAACACCGGGGAGCTGTTTTTT	CASSFDSSNTGELFF
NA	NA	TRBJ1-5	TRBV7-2	TGTGCCAGCAGCTCGGAGGGAGTCCTTACTAATCAGCCCCAGCATTTT	CASSSEGVLTNQPQHF
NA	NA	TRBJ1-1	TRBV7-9	TGTGCCAGCAGCTTAGAAGGAGGGACTGAAGCTTTCTTT	CASSLEGGTEAFF
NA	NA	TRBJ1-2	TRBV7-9	TGTGCCAGCAGCTTAGTCGCGGGGCAGGACCTGCATTGCACCTTC	CASSLVAGQDLHCTF
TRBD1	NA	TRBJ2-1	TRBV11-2	TGTGCCAGCAGCTCGTTTCCGGGACAGAGGAATGAGCAGTTCTTC	CASSSFPGQRNEQFF
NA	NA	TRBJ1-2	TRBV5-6	TGTGCCAGCAGCTTGGTCGGCAGCGAGTATGGCTACACCTTC	CASSLVGSEYGYTF
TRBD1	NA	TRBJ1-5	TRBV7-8	TGTGCCAGCAGCTTAGTAAGGACAGGGGTCAATCAGCCCCAGCATTTT	CASSLVRTGVNQPQHF
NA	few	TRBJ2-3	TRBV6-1	TGTGCCAGCAGTCCCGGGGGGCCCACAGATACGCAGTATTTT	CASSPGGPTDTQYF
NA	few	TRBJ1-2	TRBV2	TGTGCCATCGCAGAGAGGCCCTCTTACACCTTC	CAIAERPSYTF
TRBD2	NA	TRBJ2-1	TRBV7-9	TGTGCCAGCAGCTTAAGCGGAGCGGGGGGCTCATACAATGAGCAGTTCTTC	CASSLSGAGGSYNEQFF
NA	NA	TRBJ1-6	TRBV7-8	TGTGCCAGCAGCTTATCCTGGAGCTCCTATAATTCACCCCTCCACTTT	CASSLSWSSYNSPLHF
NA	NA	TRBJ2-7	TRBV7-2	TGTGCCAGCAGCTTCCTCGCGGGCCAATACGAGCAGTACTTC	CASSFLAGQYEQYF
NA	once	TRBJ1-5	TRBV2	TGTGCCAGCTGGACGGGGTTTCTGAGTCAGCCCCAGCATTTT	CASWTGFLSQPQHF
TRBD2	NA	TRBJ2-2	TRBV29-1	TGCAGCGTTGGTAGCGGGGCCGGGGAGCTGTTTTTT	CSVGSGAGELFF
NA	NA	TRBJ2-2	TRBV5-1	TGCGCCAGCAGCTTGGAACCAGCGGGGAACACCGGGGAGCTGTTTTTT	CASSLEPAGNTGELFF
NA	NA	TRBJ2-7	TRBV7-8	TGTGCCAGTAAACCGCCCTCGGGCTACGAGCAGTACTTC	CASKPPSGYEQYF
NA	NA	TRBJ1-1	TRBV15	TGTGCCACCAGCAAGGACCCGGACGGGAATACTGAAGCTTTCTTT	CATSKDPDGNTEAFF
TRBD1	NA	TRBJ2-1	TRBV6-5	TGTGCCAGCCGTCTCCAGGGGGCCTACAATGAGCAGTTCTTC	CASRLQGAYNEQFF
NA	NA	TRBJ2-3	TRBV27	TGTGCCAGCAGTTTATCTCGGTGGACAGATACGCAGTATTTT	CASSLSRWTDTQYF
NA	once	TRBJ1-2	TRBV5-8	TGTGCCAGCAGTTCGGTGCGAGGCTCCGGCTACACCTTC	CASSSVRGSGYTF
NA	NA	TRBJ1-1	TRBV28	TGTGCCACTAGGGGGGGACTGAACACTGAAGCTTTCTTT	CATRGGLNTEAFF
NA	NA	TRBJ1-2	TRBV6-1	TGTGCCAGCAGCGCCGGTAACTATGGCTACACCTTC	CASSAGNYGYTF
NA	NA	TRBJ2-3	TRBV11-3	TGTGCCAGCAGCTCGGGGGGCGGGATGGCAGATACGCAGTATTTT	CASSSGGGMADTQYF
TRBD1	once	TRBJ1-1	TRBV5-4	TGTGCCAGCAGCTGGCCGGGACAGACCATGAACACTGAAGCTTTCTTT	CASSWPGQTMNTEAFF
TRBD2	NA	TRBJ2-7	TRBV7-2	TGTGCCAGCAGCCCCGGGGGAGCGGGGGATTACGAGCAGTACTTC	CASSPGGAGDYEQYF
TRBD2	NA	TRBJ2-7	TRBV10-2	TGCGCCAGCAAATGGAGCGGGGGGTCTTCCTACGAGCAGTACTTC	CASKWSGGSSYEQYF